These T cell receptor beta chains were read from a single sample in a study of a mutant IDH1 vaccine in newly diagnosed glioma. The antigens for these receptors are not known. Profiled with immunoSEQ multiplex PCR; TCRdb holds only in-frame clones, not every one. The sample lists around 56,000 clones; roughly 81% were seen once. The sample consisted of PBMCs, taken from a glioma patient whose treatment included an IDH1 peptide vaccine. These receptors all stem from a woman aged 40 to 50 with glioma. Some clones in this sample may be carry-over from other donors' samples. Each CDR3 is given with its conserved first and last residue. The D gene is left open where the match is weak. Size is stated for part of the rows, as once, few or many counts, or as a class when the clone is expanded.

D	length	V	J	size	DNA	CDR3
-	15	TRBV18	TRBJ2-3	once	TGTGCCAGCTCCCCCCTCCCCGGTTCGGGGGATACGCAGTATTTT	CASSPLPGSGDTQYF
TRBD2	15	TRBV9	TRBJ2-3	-	TGTGCCAGCAGCCCAGCGGGGGGGTTCACAGATACGCAGTATTTT	CASSPAGGFTDTQYF
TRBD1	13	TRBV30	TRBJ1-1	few	TGTGCCTGGAGGACAGGGGGTTATACTGAAGCTTTCTTT	CAWRTGGYTEAFF
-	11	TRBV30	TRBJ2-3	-	TGTGCCTGGAGTCCCTCCGGGGCGCAGTATTTT	CAWSPSGAQYF
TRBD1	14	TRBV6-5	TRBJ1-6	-	TGTGCCAGCAGTTTGACAGGGTACGATTCACCCCTCCACTTT	CASSLTGYDSPLHF
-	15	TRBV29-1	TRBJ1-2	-	TGCAGCGTTGACCCTTGGAAGGTATTTAACTATGGCTACACCTTC	CSVDPWKVFNYGYTF
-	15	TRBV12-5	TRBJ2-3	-	TGTGCTAGTGGTTTGGCCCTAATGGGCACAGATACGCAGTATTTT	CASGLALMGTDTQYF
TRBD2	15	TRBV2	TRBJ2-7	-	TGTGCCAGCAGAGTTAGCGGGGGGGTTTCCTACGAGCAGTACTTC	CASRVSGGVSYEQYF
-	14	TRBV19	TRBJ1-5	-	TGTGCCAGTAGTATAAGGGACAGCAATCAGCCCCAGCATTTT	CASSIRDSNQPQHF
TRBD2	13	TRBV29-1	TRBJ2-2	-	TGCAGCGTTGGGGAGGGATCGGCCGGGGAGCTGTTTTTT	CSVGEGSAGELFF
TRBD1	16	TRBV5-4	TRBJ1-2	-	TGTGCCAGCTTTAAGGACGACAGGGGGCGCGTAAATGGCTACACCTTC	CASFKDDRGRVNGYTF
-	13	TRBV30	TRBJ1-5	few	TGTGCCTGGAGTGCAGGGACAATTCAGCCCCAGCATTTT	CAWSAGTIQPQHF
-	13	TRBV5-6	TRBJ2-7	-	TGTGCCAGCAGCTTTCTAGGGGAGTACGAGCAGTACTTC	CASSFLGEYEQYF
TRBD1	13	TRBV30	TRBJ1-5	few	TGTGCCTGGAGTAAGGACAGGGTTCAGCCCCAGCATTTT	CAWSKDRVQPQHF
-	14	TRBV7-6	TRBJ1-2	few	TGTGCCAGCAGCCCTATGGCGGGGGGCTATGGCTACACCTTC	CASSPMAGGYGYTF
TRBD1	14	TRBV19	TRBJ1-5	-	TGTGCCAGTAACACAGGACAGGGGGGTCAGCCCCAGCATTTT	CASNTGQGGQPQHF
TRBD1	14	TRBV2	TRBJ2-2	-	TGTGCCACTGAACAGGGACAGATCACCGGGGAGCTGTTTTTT	CATEQGQITGELFF
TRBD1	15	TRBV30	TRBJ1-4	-	TGTGCCTGGAGTGTTACGGGGGGACAGGCTGAAAAACTGTTTTTT	CAWSVTGGQAEKLFF
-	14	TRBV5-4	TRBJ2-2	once	TGTGCCAGCAGCTCAACTGGACTGGGCGGGGAGCTGTTTTTT	CASSSTGLGGELFF
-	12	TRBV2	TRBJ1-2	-	TGTGCCAGCAGACCAGGGAACTATGGCTACACCTTC	CASRPGNYGYTF
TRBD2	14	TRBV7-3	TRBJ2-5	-	TGTGCCAGCAGCAGGAGCGGGGGCCAAGAGACCCAGTACTTC	CASSRSGGQETQYF
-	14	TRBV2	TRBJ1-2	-	TGTGCCAACAACGGGATCCTATCTAGTGAGGGCTACACCTTC	CANNGILSSEGYTF
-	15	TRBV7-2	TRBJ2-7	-	TGTGCCAGCAGCTTATTTCGCCTAGGAGCCTACGAGCAGTACTTC	CASSLFRLGAYEQYF
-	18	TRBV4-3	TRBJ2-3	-	TGCGCCAGCAGCCAACAAACTGGGGTCGGGGGCCCACTCGATACGCAGTATTTT	CASSQQTGVGGPLDTQYF
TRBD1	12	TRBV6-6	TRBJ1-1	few	TGTGCCAGCAGTATGACAGGGGTGGAAGCTTTCTTT	CASSMTGVEAFF
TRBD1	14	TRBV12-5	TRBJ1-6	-	TGTGCAAGTAGAATAACAGGGGGTAATTCACCCCTCCACTTT	CASRITGGNSPLHF
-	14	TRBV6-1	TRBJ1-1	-	TGTGCCAGCCTGGGAAGACAACCCGACACTGAAGCTTTCTTT	CASLGRQPDTEAFF
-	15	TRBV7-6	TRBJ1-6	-	TGTGCCAGCAGCTACGGAAACTCACCTAATTCACCCCTCCACTTT	CASSYGNSPNSPLHF
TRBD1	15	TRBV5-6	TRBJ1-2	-	TGTGCCAGCAGCTCAGCGGACAGGGCCCTATGGGGCTACACCTTC	CASSSADRALWGYTF
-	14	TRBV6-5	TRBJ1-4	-	TGTGCCAGCAGTTACTTACAGGGTAATGAAAAACTGTTTTTT	CASSYLQGNEKLFF
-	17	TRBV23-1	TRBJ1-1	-	TGCGCCAGCAGTCAATCGAAGGAGAAGCATTTAGACACTGAAGCTTTCTTT	CASSQSKEKHLDTEAFF
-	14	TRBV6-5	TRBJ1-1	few	TGTGCCAGCAGTTCCCACAGGGCAGACACTGAAGCTTTCTTT	CASSSHRADTEAFF
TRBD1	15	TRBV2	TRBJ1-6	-	TGTGCCAGCAGCCTTAGGACAGGGGGCGCCTCACCCCTCCACTTT	CASSLRTGGASPLHF
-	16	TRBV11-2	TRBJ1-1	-	TGTGCCAGCAGCTTAAGTCAGGGTAGGACGAACACTGAAGCTTTCTTT	CASSLSQGRTNTEAFF
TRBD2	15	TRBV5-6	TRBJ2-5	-	TGTGCCAGCAGGGATACTGCTAGCGGGTCGGAGACCCAGTACTTC	CASRDTASGSETQYF
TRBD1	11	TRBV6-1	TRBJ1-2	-	TGTGCCAGAAGACAGGGCTATGGCTACACCTTC	CARRQGYGYTF
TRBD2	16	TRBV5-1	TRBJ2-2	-	TGCGCCAGCAGCTCGGGGACTAGCGGGGATACCGGGGAGCTGTTTTTT	CASSSGTSGDTGELFF
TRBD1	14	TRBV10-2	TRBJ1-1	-	TGCGCCAGCTACCGGGACAGCGAGAACACTGAAGCTTTCTTT	CASYRDSENTEAFF
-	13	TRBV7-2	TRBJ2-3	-	TGTGCCAGCAGCTTTGGGTACACAGATACGCAGTATTTT	CASSFGYTDTQYF
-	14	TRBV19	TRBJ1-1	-	TGTGCCAGTAGCCATGGGGGGGGTCGGACTGAAGCTTTCTTT	CASSHGGGRTEAFF
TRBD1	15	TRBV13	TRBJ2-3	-	TGTGCCAGCAGCTCCACAGGGGGCATTGTAGATACGCAGTATTTT	CASSSTGGIVDTQYF
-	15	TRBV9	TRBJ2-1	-	TGTGCCAGCAGCGTAGGAGCGAAGATGGCCAATGAGCAGTTCTTC	CASSVGAKMANEQFF
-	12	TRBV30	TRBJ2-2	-	TGTGCCGGGGGGGGGCTCTCCGGGGAGCTGTTTTTT	CAGGGLSGELFF
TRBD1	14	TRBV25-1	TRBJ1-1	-	TGTGCCAGCAGGCACAGGGGTATGAACACTGAAGCTTTCTTT	CASRHRGMNTEAFF
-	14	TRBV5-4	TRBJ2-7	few	TGTGCCAGCAGCCCCGGGGGCGGGGACTACGAGCAGTACTTC	CASSPGGGDYEQYF
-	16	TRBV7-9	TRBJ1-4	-	TGTGCCAGCAGCTTAGGTCCGGGACACGATAATGAAAAACTGTTTTTT	CASSLGPGHDNEKLFF